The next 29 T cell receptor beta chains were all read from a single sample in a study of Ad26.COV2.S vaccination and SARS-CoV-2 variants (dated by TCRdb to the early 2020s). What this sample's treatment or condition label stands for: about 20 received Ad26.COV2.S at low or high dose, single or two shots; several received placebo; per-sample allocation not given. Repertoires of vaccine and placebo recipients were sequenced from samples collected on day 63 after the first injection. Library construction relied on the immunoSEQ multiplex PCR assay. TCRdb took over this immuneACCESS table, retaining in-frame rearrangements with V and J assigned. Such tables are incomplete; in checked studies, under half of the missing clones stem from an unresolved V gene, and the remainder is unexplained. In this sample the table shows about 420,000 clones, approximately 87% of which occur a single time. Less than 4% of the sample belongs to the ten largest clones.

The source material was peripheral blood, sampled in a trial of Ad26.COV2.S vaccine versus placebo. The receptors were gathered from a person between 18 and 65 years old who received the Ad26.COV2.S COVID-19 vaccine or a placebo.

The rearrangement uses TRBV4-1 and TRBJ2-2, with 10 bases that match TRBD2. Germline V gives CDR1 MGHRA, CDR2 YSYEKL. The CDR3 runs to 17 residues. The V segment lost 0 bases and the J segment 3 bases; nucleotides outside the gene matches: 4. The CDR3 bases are TGCGCCAGCAGCCAAGAGGGCGGGACTAGCGACACCGGGGAGCTGTTTTTT. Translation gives CASSQEGGTSDTGELFF.

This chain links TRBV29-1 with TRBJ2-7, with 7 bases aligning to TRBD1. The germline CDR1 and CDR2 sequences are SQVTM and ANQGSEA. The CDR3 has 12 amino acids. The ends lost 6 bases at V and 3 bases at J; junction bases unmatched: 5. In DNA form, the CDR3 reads TGCAGCGTCCAGAGACAGGGCTACGAGCAGTACTTC. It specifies CSVQRQGYEQYF.

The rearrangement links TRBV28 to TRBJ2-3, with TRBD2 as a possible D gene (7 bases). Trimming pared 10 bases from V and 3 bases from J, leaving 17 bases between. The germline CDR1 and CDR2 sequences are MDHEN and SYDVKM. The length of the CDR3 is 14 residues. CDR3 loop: CATVGGAGTDTQYF. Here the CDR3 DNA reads TGTGCCACCGTGGGGGGGGCCGGGACAGATACGCAGTATTTT.

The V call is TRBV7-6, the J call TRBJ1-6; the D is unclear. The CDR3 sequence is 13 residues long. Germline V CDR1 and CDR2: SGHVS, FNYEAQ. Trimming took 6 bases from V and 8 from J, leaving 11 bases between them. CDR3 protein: CASSFQHDSPLHF. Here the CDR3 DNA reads TGTGCCAGCAGTTTTCAACATGATTCACCCCTCCACTTT.

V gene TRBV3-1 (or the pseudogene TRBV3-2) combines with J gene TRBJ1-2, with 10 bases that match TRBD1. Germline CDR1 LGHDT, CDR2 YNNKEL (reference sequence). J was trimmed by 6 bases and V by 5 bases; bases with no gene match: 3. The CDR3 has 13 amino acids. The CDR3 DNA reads TGTGCCAGCAGCTTCGGGACAGGGGATGGCTACACCTTC. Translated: CASSFGTGDGYTF.

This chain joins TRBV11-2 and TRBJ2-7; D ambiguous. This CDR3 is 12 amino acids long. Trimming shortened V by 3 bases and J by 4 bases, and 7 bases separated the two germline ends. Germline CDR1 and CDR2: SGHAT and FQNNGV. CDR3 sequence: CASSFRVYEQYF. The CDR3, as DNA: TGTGCCAGCAGCTTCAGAGTTTACGAGCAGTACTTC. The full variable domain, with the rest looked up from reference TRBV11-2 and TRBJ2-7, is EAGVAQSPRYKIIEKRQSVAFWCNPISGHATLYWYQQILGQGPKLLIQFQNNGVVDDSQLPKDRFSAERLKGVDSTLKIQPAKLEDSAVYLCASSFRVYEQYFGPGTRLTVT.

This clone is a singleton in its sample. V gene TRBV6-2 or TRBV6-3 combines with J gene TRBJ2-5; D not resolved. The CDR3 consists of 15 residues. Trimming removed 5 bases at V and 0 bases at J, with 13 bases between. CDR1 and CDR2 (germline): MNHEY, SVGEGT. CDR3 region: CASSPLRTDQETQYF. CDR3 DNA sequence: TGTGCCAGCAGTCCACTCAGGACGGACCAAGAGACCCAGTACTTC.

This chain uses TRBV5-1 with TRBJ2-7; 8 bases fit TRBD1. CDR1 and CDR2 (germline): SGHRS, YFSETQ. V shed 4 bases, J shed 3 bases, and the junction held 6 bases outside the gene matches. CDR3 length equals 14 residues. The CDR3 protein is CASSPGTGRYEQYF. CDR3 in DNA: TGCGCCAGCAGCCCCGGGACAGGTCGCTACGAGCAGTACTTC.

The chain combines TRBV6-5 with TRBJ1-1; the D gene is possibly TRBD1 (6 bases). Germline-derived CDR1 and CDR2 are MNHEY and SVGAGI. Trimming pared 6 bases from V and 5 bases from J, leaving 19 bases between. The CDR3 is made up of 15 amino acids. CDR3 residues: CASSRRGGGGTEAFF. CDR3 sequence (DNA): TGTGCCAGCAGCCGGAGGGGGGGTGGAGGTACTGAAGCTTTCTTT.

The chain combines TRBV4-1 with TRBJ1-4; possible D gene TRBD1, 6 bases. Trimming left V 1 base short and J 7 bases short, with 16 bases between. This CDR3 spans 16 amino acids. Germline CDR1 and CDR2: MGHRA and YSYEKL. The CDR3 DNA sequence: TGCGCCAGCAGCCAAGTATTACGGGGGGCCGGTGAAAAACTGTTTTTT. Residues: CASSQVLRGAGEKLFF.

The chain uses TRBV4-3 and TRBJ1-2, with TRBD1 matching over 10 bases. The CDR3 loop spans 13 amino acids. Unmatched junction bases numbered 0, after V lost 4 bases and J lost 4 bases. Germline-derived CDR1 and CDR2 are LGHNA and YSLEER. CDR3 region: CASSRDRGYGYTF. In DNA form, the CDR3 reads TGCGCCAGCAGCCGGGACAGGGGCTATGGCTACACCTTC.

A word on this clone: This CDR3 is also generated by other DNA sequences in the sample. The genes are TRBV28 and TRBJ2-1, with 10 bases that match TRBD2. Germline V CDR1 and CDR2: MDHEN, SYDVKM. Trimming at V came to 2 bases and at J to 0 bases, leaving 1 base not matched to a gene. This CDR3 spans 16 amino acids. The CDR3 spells CASSLASGGSYNEQFF. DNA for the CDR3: TGTGCCAGCAGTTTAGCTAGCGGGGGCTCCTACAATGAGCAGTTCTTC. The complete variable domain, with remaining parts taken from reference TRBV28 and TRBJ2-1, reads DVKVTQSSRYLVKRTGEKVFLECVQDMDHENMFWYRQDPGLGLRLIYFSYDVKMKEKGDIPEGYSVSREKKERFSLILESASTNQTSMYLCASSLASGGSYNEQFFGPGTRLTVL.

The CDR3 protein is CASSLGSGEAFF. The CDR3 nucleotides are TGTGCCAGCAGCTTAGGCTCGGGGGAAGCTTTCTTT. This chain uses TRBV13 with TRBJ1-1; D is unclear. Per the germline V gene, CDR1 is PRHDT and CDR2 is FYEKMQ (reference sequence). V was shortened by 0 bases and J by 8 bases, with 7 bases between the two germline ends. The CDR3 is made up of 12 amino acids.

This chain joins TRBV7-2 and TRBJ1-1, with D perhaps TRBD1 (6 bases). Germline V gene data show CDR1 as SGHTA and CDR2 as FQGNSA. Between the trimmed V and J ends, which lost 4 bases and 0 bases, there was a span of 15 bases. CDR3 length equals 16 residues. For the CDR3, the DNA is TGTGCCAGCAGCTGGGGGACCGGGGGCTTGAACACTGAAGCTTTCTTT. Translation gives CASSWGTGGLNTEAFF.

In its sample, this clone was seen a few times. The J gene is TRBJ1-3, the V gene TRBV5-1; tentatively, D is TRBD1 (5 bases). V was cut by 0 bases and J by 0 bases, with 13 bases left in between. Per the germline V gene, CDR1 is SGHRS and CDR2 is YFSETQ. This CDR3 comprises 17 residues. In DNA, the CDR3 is TGCGCCAGCAGCTTGGAGGGTCCAGGGCGCTCTGGAAACACCATATATTTT. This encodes CASSLEGPGRSGNTIYF.

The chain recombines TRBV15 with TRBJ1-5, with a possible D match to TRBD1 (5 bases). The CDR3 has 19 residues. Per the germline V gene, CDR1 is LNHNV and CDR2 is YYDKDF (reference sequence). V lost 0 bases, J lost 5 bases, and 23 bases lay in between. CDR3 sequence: CATSREGRATDPRDQPQHF. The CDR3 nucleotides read TGTGCCACCAGCAGAGAGGGTAGGGCGACAGACCCTCGTGATCAGCCCCAGCATTTT. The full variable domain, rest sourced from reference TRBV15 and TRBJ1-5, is DAMVIQNPRYQVTQFGKPVTLSCSQTLNHNVMYWYQQKSSQAPKLLFHYYDKDFNNEADTPDNFQSRRPNTSFCFLDIRSPGLGDTAMYLCATSREGRATDPRDQPQHFGDGTRLSIL.

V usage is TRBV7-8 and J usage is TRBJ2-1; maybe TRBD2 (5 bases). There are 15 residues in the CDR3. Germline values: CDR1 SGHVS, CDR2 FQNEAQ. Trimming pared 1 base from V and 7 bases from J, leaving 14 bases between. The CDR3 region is CASSLEALGWNEQFF. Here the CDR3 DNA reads TGTGCCAGCAGCTTAGAAGCACTAGGGTGGAATGAGCAGTTCTTC.

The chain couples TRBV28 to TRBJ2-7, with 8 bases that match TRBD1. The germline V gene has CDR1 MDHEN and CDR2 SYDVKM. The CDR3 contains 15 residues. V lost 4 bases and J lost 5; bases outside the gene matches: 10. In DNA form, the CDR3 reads TGTGCCAGCAGTTCATTCCCAGGGGGCGAGGACGAGCAGTACTTC. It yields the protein CASSSFPGGEDEQYF.

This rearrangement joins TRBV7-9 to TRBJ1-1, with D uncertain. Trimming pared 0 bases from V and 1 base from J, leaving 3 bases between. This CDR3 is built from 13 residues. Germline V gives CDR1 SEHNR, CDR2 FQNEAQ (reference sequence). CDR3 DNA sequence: TGTGCCAGCAGCTTAGCAGAGAACACTGAAGCTTTCTTT. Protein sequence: CASSLAENTEAFF.

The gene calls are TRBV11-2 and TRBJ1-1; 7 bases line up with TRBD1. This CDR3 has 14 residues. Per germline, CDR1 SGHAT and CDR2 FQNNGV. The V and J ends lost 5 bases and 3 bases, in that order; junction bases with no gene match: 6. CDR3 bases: TGTGCCAGCAGCCCTAGACAGGGTGACACTGAAGCTTTCTTT. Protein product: CASSPRQGDTEAFF.

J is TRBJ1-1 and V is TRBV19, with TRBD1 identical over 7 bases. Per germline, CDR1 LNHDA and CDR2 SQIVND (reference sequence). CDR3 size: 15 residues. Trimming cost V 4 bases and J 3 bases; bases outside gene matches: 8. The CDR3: CASSSRDSMDTEAFF. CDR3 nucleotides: TGTGCCAGTAGTAGCCGGGACAGTATGGACACTGAAGCTTTCTTT.

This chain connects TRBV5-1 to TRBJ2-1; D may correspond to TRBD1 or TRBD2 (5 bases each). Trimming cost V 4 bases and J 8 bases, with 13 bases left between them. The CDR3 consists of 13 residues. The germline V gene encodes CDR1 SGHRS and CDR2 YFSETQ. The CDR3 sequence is CASSLGEGYEQFF. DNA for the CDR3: TGCGCCAGCAGCCTCGGTGAGGGGTATGAGCAGTTCTTC.

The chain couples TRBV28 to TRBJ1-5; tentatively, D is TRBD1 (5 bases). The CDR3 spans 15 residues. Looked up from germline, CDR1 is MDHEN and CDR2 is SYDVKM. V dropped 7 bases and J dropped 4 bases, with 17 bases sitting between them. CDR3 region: CASTPIRDLNQPQHF. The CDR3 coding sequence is TGTGCCAGCACCCCCATCCGGGACCTTAATCAGCCCCAGCATTTT.

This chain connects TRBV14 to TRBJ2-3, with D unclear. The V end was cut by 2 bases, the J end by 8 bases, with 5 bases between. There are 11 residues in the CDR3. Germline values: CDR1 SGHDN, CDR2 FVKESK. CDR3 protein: CASSQLSTQYF. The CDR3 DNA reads TGTGCCAGCAGCCAACTGAGTACGCAGTATTTT.

CDR3 loop: CASSASGGQETQYF. Written as DNA, the CDR3 is TGTGCCAGCAGCGCTTCAGGGGGCCAAGAGACCCAGTACTTC. The gene calls are TRBV9 and TRBJ2-5; 7 bases line up with TRBD1. Germline V gene lookup returns CDR1 SGDLS and CDR2 YYNGEE. The CDR3 spans 14 residues. V was clipped by 3 bases and J by 1 base; unmatched bases: 3.

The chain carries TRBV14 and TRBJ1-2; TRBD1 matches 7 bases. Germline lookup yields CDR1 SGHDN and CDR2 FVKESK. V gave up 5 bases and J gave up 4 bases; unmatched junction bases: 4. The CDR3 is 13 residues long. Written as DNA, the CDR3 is TGTGCCAGCAGCGCCGGGACAGTCTATGGCTACACCTTC. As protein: CASSAGTVYGYTF.

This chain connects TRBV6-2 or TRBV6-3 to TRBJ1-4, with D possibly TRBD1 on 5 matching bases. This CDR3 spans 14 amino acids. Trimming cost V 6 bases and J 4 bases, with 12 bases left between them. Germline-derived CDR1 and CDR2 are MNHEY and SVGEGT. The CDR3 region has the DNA TGTGCCAGCAGCCGGGACGGATTTAATGAAAAACTGTTTTTT. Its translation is CASSRDGFNEKLFF.

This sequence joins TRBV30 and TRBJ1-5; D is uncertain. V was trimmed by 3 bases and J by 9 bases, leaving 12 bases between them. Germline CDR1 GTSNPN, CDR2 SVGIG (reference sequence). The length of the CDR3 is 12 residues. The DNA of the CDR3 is TGTGCCTGGAGCGCGCGGTTTGGGCCCCAGCATTTT. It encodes CAWSARFGPQHF.

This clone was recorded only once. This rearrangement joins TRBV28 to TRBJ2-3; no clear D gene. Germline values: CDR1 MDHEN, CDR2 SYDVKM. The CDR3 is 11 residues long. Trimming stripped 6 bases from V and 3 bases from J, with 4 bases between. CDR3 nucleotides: TGTGCCAGCAGGAGAACAGATACGCAGTATTTT. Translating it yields CASRRTDTQYF.